This T cell receptor beta chain originates from a study of blood T cell repertoires in COVID-19. Across the study: T cells, B-cell-depleted T cells, or PBMCs supplied cDNA or gDNA.

CDR3 length: 12 residues. The V gene end was trimmed by 1 base and the J gene end by 7 bases; junction bases not matched to a gene: 3. In germline, CDR1 is GTSNPN, CDR2 SVGIG (reference sequence). In the study's own analysis: Amplified reference gene primers provided the basis for estimating nucleated cell counts. TCRdb's copy holds only in-frame clones and misses some; the assay was immunoSEQ multiplex PCR. For V, J and clone size, that table is used; D and trimming come from the DNA. The sample contains about 270,000 clones, more than 80% of which appear only once. Participant age was roughly 18 to 100 years, and participants resided in roughly 24 US areas. Cohort assignment relied on participant-reported clinical history.

Sequences were obtained from PBMCs or T cells enriched from blood (not recorded which). The chain is built from TRBV30 and TRBJ1-1; TRBD1 agrees at 7 bases. This clonotype originated in a woman between 18 and 29 years old who had recovered from COVID-19. This CDR3 reads CAWSDRGDEAFF. Here the CDR3 DNA reads TGTGCCTGGAGTGACAGGGGCGATGAAGCTTTCTTT.